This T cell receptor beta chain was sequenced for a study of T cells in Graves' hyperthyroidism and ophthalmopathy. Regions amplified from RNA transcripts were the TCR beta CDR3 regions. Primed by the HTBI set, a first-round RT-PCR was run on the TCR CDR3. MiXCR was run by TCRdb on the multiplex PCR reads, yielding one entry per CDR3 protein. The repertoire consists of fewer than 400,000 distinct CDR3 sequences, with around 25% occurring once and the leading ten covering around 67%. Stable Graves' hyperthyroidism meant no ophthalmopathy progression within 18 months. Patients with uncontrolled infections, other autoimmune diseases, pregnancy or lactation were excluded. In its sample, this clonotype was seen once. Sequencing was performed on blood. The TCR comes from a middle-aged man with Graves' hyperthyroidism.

The CDR3 DNA reads as TGTGCCAGCAGTCATCTAGAGGGTACCTATCAGCCCCAGCATTTT. Protein product: CASSHLEGTYQPQHF. The chain combines TRBV28 with TRBJ1-5; D remains ambiguous. Trimming stripped 5 bases from V and 5 bases from J, with 16 bases between. CDR3 size: 15 residues. CDR1 MDHEN and CDR2 SYDVKM come from the germline V gene.